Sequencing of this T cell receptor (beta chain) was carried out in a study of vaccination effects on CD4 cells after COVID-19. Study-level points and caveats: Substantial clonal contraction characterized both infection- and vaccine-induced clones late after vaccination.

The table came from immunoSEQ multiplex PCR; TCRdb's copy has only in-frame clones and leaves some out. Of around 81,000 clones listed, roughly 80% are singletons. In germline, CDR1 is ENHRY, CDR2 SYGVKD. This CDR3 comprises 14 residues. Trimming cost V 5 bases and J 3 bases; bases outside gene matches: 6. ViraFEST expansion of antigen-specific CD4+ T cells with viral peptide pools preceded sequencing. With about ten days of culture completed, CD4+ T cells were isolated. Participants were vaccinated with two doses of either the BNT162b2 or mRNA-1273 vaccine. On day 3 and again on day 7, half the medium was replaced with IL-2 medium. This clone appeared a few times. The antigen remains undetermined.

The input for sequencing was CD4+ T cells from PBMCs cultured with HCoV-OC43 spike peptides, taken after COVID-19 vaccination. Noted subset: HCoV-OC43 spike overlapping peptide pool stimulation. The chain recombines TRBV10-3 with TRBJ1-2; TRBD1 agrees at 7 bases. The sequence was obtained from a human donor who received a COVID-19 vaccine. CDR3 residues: CAISPGGGDYGYTF. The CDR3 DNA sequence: TGTGCCATCAGTCCAGGGGGTGGGGACTATGGCTACACCTTC.